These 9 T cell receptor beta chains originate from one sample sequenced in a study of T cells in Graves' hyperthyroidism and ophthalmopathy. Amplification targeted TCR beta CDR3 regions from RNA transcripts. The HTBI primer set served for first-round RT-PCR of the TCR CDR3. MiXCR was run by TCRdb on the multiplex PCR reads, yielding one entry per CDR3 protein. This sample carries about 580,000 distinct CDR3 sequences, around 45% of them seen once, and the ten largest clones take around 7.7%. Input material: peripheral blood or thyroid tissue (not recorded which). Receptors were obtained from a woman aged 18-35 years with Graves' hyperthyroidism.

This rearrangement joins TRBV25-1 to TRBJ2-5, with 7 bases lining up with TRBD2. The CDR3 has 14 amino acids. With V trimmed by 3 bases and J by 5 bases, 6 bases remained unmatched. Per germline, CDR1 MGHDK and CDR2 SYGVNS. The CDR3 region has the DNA TGTGCCAGCAGTGATTGGAGGGGAGGGGAGACCCAGTACTTC. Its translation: CASSDWRGGETQYF.

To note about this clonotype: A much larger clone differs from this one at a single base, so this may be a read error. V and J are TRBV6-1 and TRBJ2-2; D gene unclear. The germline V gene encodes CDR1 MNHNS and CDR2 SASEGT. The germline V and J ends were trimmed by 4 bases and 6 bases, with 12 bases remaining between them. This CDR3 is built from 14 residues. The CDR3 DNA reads TGTGCCAGCAGTGCGTTCACTACCCCCGGGGAGCTGTTTTTT. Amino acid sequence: CASSAFTTPGELFF.

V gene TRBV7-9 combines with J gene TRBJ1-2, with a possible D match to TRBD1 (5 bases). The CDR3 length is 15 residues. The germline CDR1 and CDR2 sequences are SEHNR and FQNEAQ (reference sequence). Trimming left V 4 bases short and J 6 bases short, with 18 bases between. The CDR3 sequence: CASSSGPRGENGYTF. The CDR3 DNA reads TGTGCCAGCAGCTCAGGACCGAGGGGTGAAAATGGCTACACCTTC.

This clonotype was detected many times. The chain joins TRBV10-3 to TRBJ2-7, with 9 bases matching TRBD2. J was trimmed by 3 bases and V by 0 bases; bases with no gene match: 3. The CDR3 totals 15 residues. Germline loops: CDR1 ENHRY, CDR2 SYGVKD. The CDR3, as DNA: TGTGCCATCAGTGAGTCAAGCGGGAGGCGCTACGAGCAGTACTTC. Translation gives CAISESSGRRYEQYF.

For the CDR3, the DNA is TGCAGCGTTGAACGTCCCGGGGGTGGCTACACCTTC. Its protein product is CSVERPGGGYTF. The chain has TRBV29-1 and TRBJ1-2, with a weak D call TRBD1 (5 bases). V was clipped by 2 bases and J by 7 bases, with 11 bases between them. This CDR3 contains 12 residues. Germline assignment: CDR1 SQVTM and CDR2 ANQGSEA.

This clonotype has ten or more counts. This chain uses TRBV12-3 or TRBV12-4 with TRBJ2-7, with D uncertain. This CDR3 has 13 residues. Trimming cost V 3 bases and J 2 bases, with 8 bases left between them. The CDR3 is CASSFLGTYEQYF. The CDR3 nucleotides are TGTGCCAGCAGTTTCTTAGGGACCTACGAGCAGTACTTC.

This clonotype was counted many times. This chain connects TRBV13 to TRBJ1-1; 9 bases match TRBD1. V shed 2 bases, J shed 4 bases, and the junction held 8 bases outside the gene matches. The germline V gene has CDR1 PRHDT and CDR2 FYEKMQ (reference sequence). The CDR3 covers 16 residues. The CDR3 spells CASSLWAPTGGTEAFF. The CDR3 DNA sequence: TGTGCCAGCAGCTTATGGGCCCCGACAGGGGGCACTGAAGCTTTCTTT. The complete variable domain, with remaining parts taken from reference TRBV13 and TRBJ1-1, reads AAGVIQSPRHLIKEKRETATLKCYPIPRHDTVYWYQQGPGQDPQFLISFYEKMQSDKGSIPDRFSAQQFSDYHSELNMSSLELGDSALYFCASSLWAPTGGTEAFFGQGTRLTVV.

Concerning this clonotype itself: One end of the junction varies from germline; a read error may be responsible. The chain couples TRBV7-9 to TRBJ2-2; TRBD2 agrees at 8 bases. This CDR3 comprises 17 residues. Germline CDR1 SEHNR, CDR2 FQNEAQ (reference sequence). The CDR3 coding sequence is TGTGTCAGCGGCTCACACGAGCGGGAGCGGGCCACCGGGGAGCTGTTTTTT. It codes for CVSGSHERERATGELFF.

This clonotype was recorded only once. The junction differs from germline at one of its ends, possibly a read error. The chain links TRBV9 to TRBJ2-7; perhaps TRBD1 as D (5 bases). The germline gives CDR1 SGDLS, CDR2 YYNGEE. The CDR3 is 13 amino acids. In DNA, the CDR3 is TGTGCCAGCAGCAAGGCAGGGAACTACGGGCAGTACTTC. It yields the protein CASSKAGNYGQYF.